The present T cell receptor beta chain was sequenced within a study of blood T cell repertoires in COVID-19. Study in general: Italy, Spain and the United States were the sources of the convalescent and acute COVID-19 samples. Sources were T cells, B-cell-depleted T cells, or PBMCs; the material itself was cDNA or gDNA.

There are 12 residues in the CDR3. Germline assignment: CDR1 KGHSH and CDR2 LQKENI. V lost 5 bases, J lost 0 bases, and 3 bases lay in between. In the original processing: The assay estimated nucleated cells by amplifying reference gene primers. TCRdb keeps only in-frame clones here, not all; method: immunoSEQ multiplex PCR. V and J calls and clone size follow that table, whereas D and trimming were derived from the DNA. The sample shows about 100,000 clones, approximately 89% of them seen only once. Sequenced material: peripheral blood. The chain recombines TRBV18 with TRBJ2-3; D unresolved. The receptor's source is a man aged 50 or older with active COVID-19. CDR3 sequence reads: CASSESTDTQYF. The CDR3 coding sequence is TGTGCCAGCTCAGAGAGCACAGATACGCAGTATTTT.